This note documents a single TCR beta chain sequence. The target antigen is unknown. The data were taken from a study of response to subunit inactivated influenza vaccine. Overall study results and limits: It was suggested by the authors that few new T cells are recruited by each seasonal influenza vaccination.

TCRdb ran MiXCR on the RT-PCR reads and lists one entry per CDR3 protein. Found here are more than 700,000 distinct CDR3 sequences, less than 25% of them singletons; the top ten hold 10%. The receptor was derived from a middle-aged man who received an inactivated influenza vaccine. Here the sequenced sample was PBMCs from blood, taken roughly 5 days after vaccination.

CDR3 amino acids: CSARGRDSEYYEQYF. The DNA for the CDR3 is TGCAGTGCTAGAGGTCGAGACTCGGAGTACTACGAGCAGTACTTC. The V and J genes are TRBV20-1 and TRBJ2-7, with D unresolved. The CDR3 contains 15 residues. Between the trimmed V and J ends, which lost 1 base and 3 bases, there was a span of 16 bases. CDR1 is DFQATT and CDR2 is SNEGSKA in the germline V gene (reference sequence).